The next 28 T cell receptor beta chains were all read from a single sample in a study of blood T cell repertoires in COVID-19 (dated by TCRdb to 2018 to 2021). The library was built by means of the immunoSEQ multiplex PCR assay. TCRdb's version of the immuneACCESS table is confined to in-frame rearrangements and falls short of the full clone set. An unresolved V gene accounts for under half of the shortfall where checked; the remainder is of unknown origin. The sample data list tens of thousands of clones, and 80% to 90% of these were observed just once. Clones ranked in the top ten supply 1.2% of the sample. Sequencing was performed on peripheral blood. These receptors came from a man aged 40-49 years with acute or convalescent COVID-19.

This chain links TRBV6-5 with TRBJ1-1; no clear D gene. The germline CDR1 and CDR2 sequences are MNHEY and SVGAGI. The CDR3 totals 16 residues. V dropped 2 bases and J dropped 1 base, with 14 bases sitting between them. CDR3 sequence: CASSYLASAPNTEAFF. The CDR3 DNA is TGTGCCAGCAGTTACCTAGCTTCTGCCCCGAACACTGAAGCTTTCTTT.

The genes are TRBV27 and TRBJ1-1, with D possibly matching TRBD1 (5 bases). The CDR3 is 12 residues long. Germline CDR1 is MNHEY and CDR2 is SMNVEV (reference sequence). The germline V and J ends were trimmed by 8 bases and 6 bases, with 13 bases remaining between them. CDR3 nucleotides: TGTGCCAGCCGGAGAGCGGGGGCTGAAGCTTTCTTT. Its translation: CASRRAGAEAFF.

The chain joins TRBV19 to TRBJ2-5, with D possibly TRBD1 on 7 matching bases. The V and J ends lost 3 bases and 5 bases respectively, with 19 bases between them. The germline gives CDR1 LNHDA, CDR2 SQIVND (reference sequence). This CDR3 has 16 residues. CDR3 residues: CASSMAQGRGVETQYF. CDR3 nucleotide sequence: TGTGCCAGTAGTATGGCCCAGGGCAGGGGGGTTGAGACCCAGTACTTC. The variable domain in full, with the rest retrieved from reference TRBV19 and TRBJ2-5, is DGGITQSPKYLFRKEGQNVTLSCEQNLNHDAMYWYRQDPGQGLRLIYYSQIVNDFQKGDIAEGYSVSREKKESFPLTVTSAQKNPTAFYLCASSMAQGRGVETQYFGPGTRLLVL.

The chain couples TRBV10-2 to TRBJ2-2; no clear D gene. Germline values: CDR1 WSHSY, CDR2 SAAADI. This CDR3 has 13 amino acids. Trimming left V 0 bases short and J 7 bases short, with 6 bases between. The CDR3 sequence is CASSESYYGELFF. CDR3 bases: TGCGCCAGCAGTGAGTCATACTACGGGGAGCTGTTTTTT.

V usage is TRBV4-1 and J usage is TRBJ1-1, with 8 bases lining up with TRBD1. V was clipped by 3 bases and J by 5 bases; unmatched bases: 14. The CDR3 is 17 amino acids. In germline, CDR1 is MGHRA, CDR2 YSYEKL. The CDR3 region is CASSQPDRGGLGTEAFF. In DNA form, the CDR3 reads TGCGCCAGCAGCCAGCCCGACAGGGGCGGATTAGGGACTGAAGCTTTCTTT.

The chain uses TRBV6-1 and TRBJ2-2; D is undetermined. Germline V CDR1 and CDR2: MNHNS, SASEGT. This CDR3 spans 13 amino acids. Between the trimmed V and J ends, which lost 0 bases and 7 bases, there was a span of 6 bases. The CDR3 sequence is CASSEAFSGELFF. The CDR3 bases are TGTGCCAGCAGTGAAGCTTTCAGCGGGGAGCTGTTTTTT.

J is TRBJ2-1 and V is TRBV5-1; 9 bases fit TRBD1. The germline V gene encodes CDR1 SGHRS and CDR2 YFSETQ. The CDR3 runs 16 residues. After removal of 0 bases from V and 5 bases from J, the junction contained 6 bases not matched to a gene. The CDR3 DNA follows: TGCGCCAGCAGCTTGGCACAGGGGGCGAGAGACAATGAGCAGTTCTTC. It specifies CASSLAQGARDNEQFF.

The chain is built from TRBV2 and TRBJ1-4, with 9 bases that match TRBD1. Germline V gene sequence: CDR1 SNHLY, CDR2 FYNNEI. The CDR3 runs to 15 residues. The J segment lost 4 bases and the V segment lost 6 bases, leaving 6 bases of the junction unmatched. The CDR3 sequence is CASSPRGQGNEKLFF. The CDR3 DNA reads as TGTGCCAGCAGCCCTAGGGGACAGGGTAATGAAAAACTGTTTTTT.

The table lists this clone with a count of one. The chain links TRBV5-1 to TRBJ2-1; TRBD1 matches at 8 bases. Germline values: CDR1 SGHRS, CDR2 YFSETQ. The CDR3 covers 14 residues. V was clipped by 0 bases and J by 15 bases; unmatched bases: 11. CDR3 nucleotide sequence: TGCGCCAGCAGCTTGGGGTCAGGGGGCGTCCGGCCGTTCTTC. Translation: CASSLGSGGVRPFF.

The CDR3 DNA reads as TGTGCCACCAGCTTTGCCTATAGCAATCAGCCCCAGCATTTT. Protein: CATSFAYSNQPQHF. The chain joins TRBV15 to TRBJ1-5; D remains ambiguous. The germline CDR1 and CDR2 sequences are LNHNV and YYDKDF (reference sequence). The V gene lost 5 bases and the J gene lost 0 bases, with 8 bases spanning the gap. The CDR3 runs to 14 residues.

This chain links TRBV9 with TRBJ2-3; 10 nucleotides match TRBD1. Trimming removed 4 bases from V and 1 base from J; junction bases left unmatched: 3. Germline V gene data show CDR1 as SGDLS and CDR2 as YYNGEE. CDR3 size: 15 residues. The CDR3 nucleotides read TGTGCCAGCAGCCGGGGGACAGGGGGCACAGATACGCAGTATTTT. This encodes CASSRGTGGTDTQYF. Combining the CDR3 with reference TRBV9 and TRBJ2-3 gives the whole variable domain DSGVTQTPKHLITATGQRVTLRCSPRSGDLSVYWYQQSLDQGLQFLIQYYNGEERAKGNILERFSAQQFPDLHSELNLSSLELGDSALYFCASSRGTGGTDTQYFGPGTRLTVL.

This rearrangement joins TRBV19 to TRBJ1-1; TRBD1 agrees at 10 bases. The CDR3 runs to 14 residues. CDR1 and CDR2 from the germline V gene are LNHDA and SQIVND (reference sequence). Trimming cost V 6 bases and J 8 bases; bases outside gene matches: 9. CDR3: CASRTGQGVPEAFF. CDR3 in DNA: TGTGCCAGTAGAACCGGACAGGGGGTTCCCGAAGCTTTCTTT. The full variable domain, in which reference TRBV19 and TRBJ1-1 provide the parts outside the CDR3, is DGGITQSPKYLFRKEGQNVTLSCEQNLNHDAMYWYRQDPGQGLRLIYYSQIVNDFQKGDIAEGYSVSREKKESFPLTVTSAQKNPTAFYLCASRTGQGVPEAFFGQGTRLTVV.

This chain connects TRBV7-8 to TRBJ1-2, with a tentative D call TRBD1 (6 bases). Trimming shortened V by 5 bases and J by 3 bases, and 16 bases separated the two germline ends. Per the germline V gene, CDR1 is SGHVS and CDR2 is FQNEAQ. The CDR3 is 15 amino acids. The CDR3 sequence: CASSIRTVLDYGYTF. The CDR3 nucleotides are TGTGCCAGCAGCATACGGACAGTGCTAGACTATGGCTACACCTTC.

Only one count was recorded for this clone. The chain is built from TRBV4-1 and TRBJ2-2, with 8 bases that match TRBD2. CDR1 MGHRA and CDR2 YSYEKL come from the germline V gene. The CDR3 totals 17 residues. J lost 7 bases, V lost 3 bases, and 13 bases had no gene match. In DNA form, the CDR3 reads TGCGCCAGCAGCCAGAGGGAGGAGCGGGGGAAGGGCGGGGAGCTGTTTTTT. Translating gives CASSQREERGKGGELFF.

This chain links TRBV27 with TRBJ2-2; D is unresolved. V lost 3 bases to trimming and J lost 3 bases, with 5 bases between them. CDR3 size: 13 residues. Germline-derived CDR1 and CDR2 are MNHEY and SMNVEV (reference sequence). CDR3: CASSFFDTGELFF. Here the CDR3 DNA reads TGTGCCAGCAGTTTTTTCGACACCGGGGAGCTGTTTTTT.

The chain uses TRBV2 and TRBJ2-1; D possibly corresponds to TRBD1 (6 bases). The V and J ends lost 2 bases and 12 bases respectively, with 8 bases between them. Per the germline V gene, CDR1 is SNHLY and CDR2 is FYNNEI. This CDR3 comprises 11 residues. The CDR3 nucleotides read TGTGCCAGCAGTGAATCAGGGGCGCAGTTCTTC. Translating gives CASSESGAQFF. The complete variable domain, with remaining parts taken from reference TRBV2 and TRBJ2-1, reads EPEVTQTPSHQVTQMGQEVILRCVPISNHLYFYWYRQILGQKVEFLVSFYNNEISEKSEIFDDQFSVERPDGSNFTLKIRSTKLEDSAMYFCASSESGAQFFGPGTRLTVL.

This sequence joins TRBV13 and TRBJ2-1; weak D call: TRBD1 (5 bases). Trimming stripped 5 bases from V and 1 base from J, with 12 bases between. CDR1 PRHDT and CDR2 FYEKMQ come from the germline V gene (reference sequence). This CDR3 comprises 15 residues. CDR3 loop: CASSSGARSYNEQFF. The CDR3 DNA reads as TGTGCCAGCAGCAGTGGGGCTAGATCCTACAATGAGCAGTTCTTC.

This clone is a singleton in its sample. The rearrangement uses TRBV11-3 and TRBJ2-5; D gene ambiguous. This CDR3 region has 14 residues. V was clipped by 0 bases and J by 0 bases, with 5 bases between them. Germline CDR1 SGHNT, CDR2 YENEEA. The CDR3 sequence: CASSLETYQETQYF. Here the CDR3 DNA reads TGTGCCAGCAGCTTAGAAACTTACCAAGAGACCCAGTACTTC. Supplemented by reference TRBV11-3 and TRBJ2-5, the full variable domain reads EAGVVQSPRYKIIEKKQPVAFWCNPISGHNTLYWYLQNLGQGPELLIRYENEEAVDDSQLPKDRFSAERLKGVDSTLKIQPAELGDSAVYLCASSLETYQETQYFGPGTRLLVL.

This clone appeared a single time. V and J are TRBV18 and TRBJ1-1; 8 nucleotides line up with TRBD1. Trimming cost V 2 bases and J 1 base; bases outside gene matches: 3. Germline CDR1 reads KGHSH; CDR2 reads LQKENI. The CDR3 is 15 amino acids. This CDR3 is CASSPKTGANTEAFF. The CDR3 coding sequence is TGTGCCAGCTCACCAAAGACAGGGGCGAACACTGAAGCTTTCTTT.

This clone was seen a single time. This sequence joins TRBV2 and TRBJ1-1; perhaps TRBD1 as D (5 bases). V was shortened by 5 bases and J by 3 bases, with 13 bases between the two germline ends. The CDR3 spans 14 residues. CDR1 SNHLY and CDR2 FYNNEI come from the germline V gene. CDR3 in amino acids: CASSQTRAHTEAFF. In DNA, the CDR3 is TGTGCCAGCAGTCAAACCAGGGCCCACACTGAAGCTTTCTTT.

The chain uses TRBV7-9 and TRBJ1-1; D unclear. V lost 3 bases and J lost 1, with 3 bases in between. CDR3 size: 12 residues. Germline V gives CDR1 SEHNR, CDR2 FQNEAQ (reference sequence). This chain's CDR3 is CASSFKNTEAFF. CDR3 DNA sequence: TGTGCCAGCAGCTTTAAGAACACTGAAGCTTTCTTT. Variable domain in full (rest from reference TRBV7-9 and TRBJ1-1): DTGVSQNPRHKITKRGQNVTFRCDPISEHNRLYWYRQTLGQGPEFLTYFQNEAQLEKSRLLSDRFSAERPKGSFSTLEIQRTEQGDSAMYLCASSFKNTEAFFGQGTRLTVV.

The chain has TRBV5-4 and TRBJ2-3; 7 bases align to TRBD2. This CDR3 region has 13 residues. Per the germline V gene, CDR1 is SGHNT and CDR2 is YYREEE (reference sequence). V gave up 2 bases and J gave up 5 bases; unmatched junction bases: 2. The CDR3 DNA follows: TGTGCCAGCAGCTTAACGGGAGGAGATACGCAGTATTTT. It is translated as CASSLTGGDTQYF.

The V and J genes are TRBV6-5 and TRBJ1-1; D possibly corresponds to TRBD1 (5 bases). This CDR3 contains 14 residues. Germline-derived CDR1 and CDR2 are MNHEY and SVGAGI. V was shortened by 4 bases and J by 4 bases, with 13 bases between the two germline ends. The chain's CDR3 is CASSFSQGRTEAFF. The CDR3 nucleotides are TGTGCCAGCAGTTTCTCTCAGGGTCGCACTGAAGCTTTCTTT.

The V call is TRBV19, the J call TRBJ1-2, with D perhaps TRBD1 (5 bases). Trimming pared 3 bases from V and 3 bases from J, leaving 20 bases between. Germline CDR1 is LNHDA and CDR2 is SQIVND (reference sequence). This CDR3 comprises 17 residues. The CDR3 DNA follows: TGTGCCAGTAGTATGCGAGTGGGGCAGGTGATCTACTATGGCTACACCTTC. Translating gives CASSMRVGQVIYYGYTF. Together with reference TRBV19 and TRBJ1-2, the CDR3 gives the full variable domain: DGGITQSPKYLFRKEGQNVTLSCEQNLNHDAMYWYRQDPGQGLRLIYYSQIVNDFQKGDIAEGYSVSREKKESFPLTVTSAQKNPTAFYLCASSMRVGQVIYYGYTFGSGTRLTVV.

The chain joins TRBV2 to TRBJ2-4; TRBD1 matches 7 bases. Germline V CDR1 and CDR2: SNHLY, FYNNEI. CDR3 size: 12 residues. Trimming at V came to 8 bases and at J to 6 bases, leaving 4 bases not matched to a gene. For the CDR3, the DNA is TGTGCCAGCGACCGACAGGGAAACATTCAGTACTTC. It is translated as CASDRQGNIQYF.

The chain employs TRBV5-1 and TRBJ2-2; 8 nucleotides agree with TRBD1. V lost 3 bases to trimming and J lost 4 bases; unmatched junction nucleotides: 5. The CDR3 has 15 amino acids. Germline CDR1 SGHRS, CDR2 YFSETQ. The chain's CDR3 is CASSYRQGPTGELFF. The CDR3 nucleotides read TGCGCCAGCAGCTATAGACAGGGGCCCACCGGGGAGCTGTTTTTT.

The rearrangement joins TRBV30 to TRBJ1-4; 7 bases agree with TRBD1. This CDR3 spans 15 amino acids. Trimming at V came to 0 bases and at J to 10 bases, leaving 11 bases not matched to a gene. The germline gives CDR1 GTSNPN, CDR2 SVGIG (reference sequence). CDR3 sequence (DNA): TGTGCCTGGAGTGTACCTGAGGGGGCATCGGGAAAACTGTTTTTT. It translates to CAWSVPEGASGKLFF.

This chain joins TRBV11-2 and TRBJ1-2, with D uncertain. This CDR3 spans 15 amino acids. The germline V gene has CDR1 SGHAT and CDR2 FQNNGV. V was trimmed by 6 bases and J by 2 bases, leaving 16 bases between them. The CDR3 sequence is CASRAPWSPNYGYTF. The CDR3 DNA follows: TGTGCCAGCAGGGCCCCGTGGAGTCCCAACTATGGCTACACCTTC.